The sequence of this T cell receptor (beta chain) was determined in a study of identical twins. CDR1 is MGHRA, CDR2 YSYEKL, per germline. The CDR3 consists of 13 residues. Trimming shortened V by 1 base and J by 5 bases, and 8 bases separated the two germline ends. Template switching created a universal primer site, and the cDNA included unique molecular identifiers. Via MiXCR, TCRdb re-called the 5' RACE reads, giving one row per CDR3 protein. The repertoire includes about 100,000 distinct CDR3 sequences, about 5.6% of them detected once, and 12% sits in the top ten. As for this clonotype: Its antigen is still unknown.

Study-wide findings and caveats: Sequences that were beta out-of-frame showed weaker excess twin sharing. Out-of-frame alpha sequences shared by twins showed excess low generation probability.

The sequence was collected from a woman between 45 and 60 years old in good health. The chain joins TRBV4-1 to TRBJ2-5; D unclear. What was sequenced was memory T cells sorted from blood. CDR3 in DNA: TGCGCCAGCAGCCAAGGTATCCTCGAGACCCAGTACTTC. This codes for CASSQGILETQYF.